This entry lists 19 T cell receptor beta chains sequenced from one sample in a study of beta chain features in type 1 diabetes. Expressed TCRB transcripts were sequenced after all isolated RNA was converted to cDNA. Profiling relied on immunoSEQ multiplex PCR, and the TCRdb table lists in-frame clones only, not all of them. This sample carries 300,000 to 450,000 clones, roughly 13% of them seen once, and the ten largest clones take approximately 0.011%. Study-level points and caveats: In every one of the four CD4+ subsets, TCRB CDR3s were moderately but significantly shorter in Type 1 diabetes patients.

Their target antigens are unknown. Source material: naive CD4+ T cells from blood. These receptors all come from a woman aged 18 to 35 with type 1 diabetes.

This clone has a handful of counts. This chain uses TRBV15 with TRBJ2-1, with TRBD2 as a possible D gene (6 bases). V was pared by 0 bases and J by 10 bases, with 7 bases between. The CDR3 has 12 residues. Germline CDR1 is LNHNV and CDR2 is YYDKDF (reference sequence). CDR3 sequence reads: CATSRDRGEQFF. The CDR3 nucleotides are TGTGCCACCAGCAGAGACCGGGGGGAGCAGTTCTTC.

The DNA of the CDR3 is TGTGCCAGCAGCTTAAAGGGGGCCCCCACAGATACGCAGTATTTT. This encodes CASSLKGAPTDTQYF. The chain is built from TRBV7-2 and TRBJ2-3; 7 bases line up with TRBD1. Germline V lookup: CDR1 SGHTA, CDR2 FQGNSA. V gave up 2 bases and J gave up 2 bases; unmatched junction bases: 4. The length of the CDR3 is 15 residues.

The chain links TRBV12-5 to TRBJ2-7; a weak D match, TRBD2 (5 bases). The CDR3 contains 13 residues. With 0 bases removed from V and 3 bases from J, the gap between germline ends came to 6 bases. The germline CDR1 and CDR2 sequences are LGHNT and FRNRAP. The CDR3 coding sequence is TGTGCTAGTGGTTTGGTGGGGAGCTACGAGCAGTACTTC. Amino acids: CASGLVGSYEQYF.

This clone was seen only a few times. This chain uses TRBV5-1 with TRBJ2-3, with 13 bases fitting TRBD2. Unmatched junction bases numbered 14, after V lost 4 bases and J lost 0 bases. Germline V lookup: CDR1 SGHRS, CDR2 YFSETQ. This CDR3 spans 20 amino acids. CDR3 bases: TGCGCCAGCAGCCTATCGACTAGCGGGGGGCCCATCTCTAGCACAGATACGCAGTATTTT. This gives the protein CASSLSTSGGPISSTDTQYF.

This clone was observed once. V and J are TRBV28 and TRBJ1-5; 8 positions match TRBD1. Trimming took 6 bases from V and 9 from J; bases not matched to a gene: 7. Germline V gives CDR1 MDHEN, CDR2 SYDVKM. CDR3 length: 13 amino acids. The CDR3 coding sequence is TGTGCCAGCAGCGGACAGGGTGAATGGCCCCAGCATTTT. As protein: CASSGQGEWPQHF.

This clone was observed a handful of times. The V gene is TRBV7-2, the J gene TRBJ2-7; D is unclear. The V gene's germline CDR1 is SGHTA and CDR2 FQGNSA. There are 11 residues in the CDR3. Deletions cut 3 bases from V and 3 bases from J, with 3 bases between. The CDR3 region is CASSFLYEQYF. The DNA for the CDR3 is TGTGCCAGCAGCTTTCTCTACGAGCAGTACTTC.

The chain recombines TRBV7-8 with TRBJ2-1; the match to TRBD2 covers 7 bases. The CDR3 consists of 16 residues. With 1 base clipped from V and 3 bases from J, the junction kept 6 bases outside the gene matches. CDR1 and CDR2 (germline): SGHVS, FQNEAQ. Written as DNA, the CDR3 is TGTGCCAGCAGCTTAGTGGGGGGAGGGGACTACAATGAGCAGTTCTTC. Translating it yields CASSLVGGGDYNEQFF.

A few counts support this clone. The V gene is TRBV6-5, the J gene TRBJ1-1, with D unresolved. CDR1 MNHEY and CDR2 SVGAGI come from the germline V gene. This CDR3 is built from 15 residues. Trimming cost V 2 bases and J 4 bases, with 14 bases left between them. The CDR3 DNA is TGTGCCAGCAGTTACCGAACTAGTCCAGCCACTGAAGCTTTCTTT. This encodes CASSYRTSPATEAFF.

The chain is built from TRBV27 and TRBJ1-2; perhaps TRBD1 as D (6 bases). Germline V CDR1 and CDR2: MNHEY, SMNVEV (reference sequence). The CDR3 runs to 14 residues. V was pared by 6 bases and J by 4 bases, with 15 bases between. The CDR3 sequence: CASRQTGSLYGYTF. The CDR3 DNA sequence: TGTGCCAGCAGACAAACAGGGTCCCTCTATGGCTACACCTTC.

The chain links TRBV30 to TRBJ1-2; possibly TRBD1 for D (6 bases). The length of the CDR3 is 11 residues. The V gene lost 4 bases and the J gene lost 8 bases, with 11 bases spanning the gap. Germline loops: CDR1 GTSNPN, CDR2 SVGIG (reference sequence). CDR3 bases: TGTGCCTGGAACAGGGTACAGGGCTACACCTTC. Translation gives CAWNRVQGYTF.

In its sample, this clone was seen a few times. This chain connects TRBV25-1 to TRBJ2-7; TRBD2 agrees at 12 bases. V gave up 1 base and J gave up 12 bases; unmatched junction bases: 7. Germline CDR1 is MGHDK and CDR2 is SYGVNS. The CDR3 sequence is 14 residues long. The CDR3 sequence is CASSELLAGGRSYF. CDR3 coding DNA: TGTGCCAGCAGTGAATTACTAGCGGGAGGCCGATCGTACTTC.

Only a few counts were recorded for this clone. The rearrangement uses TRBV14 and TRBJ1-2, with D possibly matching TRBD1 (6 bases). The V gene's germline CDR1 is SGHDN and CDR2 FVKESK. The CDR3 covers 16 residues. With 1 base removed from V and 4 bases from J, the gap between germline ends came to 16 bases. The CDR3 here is CASSQVIAGAFYGYTF. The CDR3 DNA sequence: TGTGCCAGCAGCCAAGTGATCGCAGGGGCCTTCTATGGCTACACCTTC.

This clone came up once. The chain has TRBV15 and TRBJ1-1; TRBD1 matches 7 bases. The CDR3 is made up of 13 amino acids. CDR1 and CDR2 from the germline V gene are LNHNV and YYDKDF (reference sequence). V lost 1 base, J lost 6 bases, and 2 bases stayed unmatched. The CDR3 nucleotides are TGTGCCACCAGCAGAGGACAGGGCCCTGAAGCTTTCTTT. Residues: CATSRGQGPEAFF. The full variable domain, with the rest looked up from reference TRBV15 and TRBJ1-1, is DAMVIQNPRYQVTQFGKPVTLSCSQTLNHNVMYWYQQKSSQAPKLLFHYYDKDFNNEADTPDNFQSRRPNTSFCFLDIRSPGLGDTAMYLCATSRGQGPEAFFGQGTRLTVV.

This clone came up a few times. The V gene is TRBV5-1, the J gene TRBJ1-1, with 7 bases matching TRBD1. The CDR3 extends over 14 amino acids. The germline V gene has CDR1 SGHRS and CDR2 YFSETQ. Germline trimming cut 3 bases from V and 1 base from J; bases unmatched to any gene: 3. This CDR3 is CASSSTGRNTEAFF. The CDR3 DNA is TGCGCCAGCAGCTCGACAGGGAGGAACACTGAAGCTTTCTTT.

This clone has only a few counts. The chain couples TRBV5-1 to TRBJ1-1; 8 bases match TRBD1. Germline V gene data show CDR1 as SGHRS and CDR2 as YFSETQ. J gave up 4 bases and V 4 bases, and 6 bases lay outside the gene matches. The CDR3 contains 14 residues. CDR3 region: CASSDRQGPTEAFF. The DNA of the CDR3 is TGCGCCAGCAGCGACCGACAGGGGCCCACTGAAGCTTTCTTT.

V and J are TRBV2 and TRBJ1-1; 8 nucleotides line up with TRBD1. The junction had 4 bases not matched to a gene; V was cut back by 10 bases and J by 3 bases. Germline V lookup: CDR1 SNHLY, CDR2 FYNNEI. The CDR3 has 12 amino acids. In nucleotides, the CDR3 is TGTGCCACCTCGGACAGGGACACTGAAGCTTTCTTT. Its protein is CATSDRDTEAFF.

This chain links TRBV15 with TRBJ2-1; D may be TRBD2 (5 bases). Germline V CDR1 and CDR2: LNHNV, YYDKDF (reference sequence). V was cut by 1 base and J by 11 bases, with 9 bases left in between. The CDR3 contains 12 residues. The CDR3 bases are TGTGCCACCAGCAGAGTGGACTCTAAGCAGTTCTTC. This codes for CATSRVDSKQFF.

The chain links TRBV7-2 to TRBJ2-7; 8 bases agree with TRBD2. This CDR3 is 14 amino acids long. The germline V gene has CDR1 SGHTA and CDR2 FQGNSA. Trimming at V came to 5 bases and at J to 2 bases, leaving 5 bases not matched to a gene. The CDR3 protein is CASSDRTSTYEQYF. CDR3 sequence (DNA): TGTGCCAGCAGCGATCGGACTAGCACCTACGAGCAGTACTTC. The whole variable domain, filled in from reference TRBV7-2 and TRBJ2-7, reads GAGVSQSPSNKVTEKGKDVELRCDPISGHTALYWYRQSLGQGLEFLIYFQGNSAPDKSGLPSDRFSAERTGGSVSTLTIQRTQQEDSAVYLCASSDRTSTYEQYFGPGTRLTVT.

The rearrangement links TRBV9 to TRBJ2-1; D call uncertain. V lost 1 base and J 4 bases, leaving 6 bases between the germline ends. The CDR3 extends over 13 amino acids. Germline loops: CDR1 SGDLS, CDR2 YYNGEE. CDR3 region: CASSVSVYNEQFF. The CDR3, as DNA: TGTGCCAGCAGCGTAAGCGTGTACAATGAGCAGTTCTTC.